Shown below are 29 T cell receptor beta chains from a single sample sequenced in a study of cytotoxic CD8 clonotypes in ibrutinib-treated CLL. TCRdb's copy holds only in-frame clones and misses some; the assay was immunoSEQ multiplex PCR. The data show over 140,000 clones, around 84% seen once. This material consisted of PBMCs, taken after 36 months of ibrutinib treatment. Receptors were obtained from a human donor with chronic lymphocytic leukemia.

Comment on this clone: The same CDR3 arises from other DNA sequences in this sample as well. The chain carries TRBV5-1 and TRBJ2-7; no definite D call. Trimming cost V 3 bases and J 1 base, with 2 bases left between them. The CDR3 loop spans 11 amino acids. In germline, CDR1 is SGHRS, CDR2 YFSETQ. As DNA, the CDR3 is TGCGCCAGCAGCTCTTCCTACGAGCAGTACTTC. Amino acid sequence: CASSSSYEQYF.

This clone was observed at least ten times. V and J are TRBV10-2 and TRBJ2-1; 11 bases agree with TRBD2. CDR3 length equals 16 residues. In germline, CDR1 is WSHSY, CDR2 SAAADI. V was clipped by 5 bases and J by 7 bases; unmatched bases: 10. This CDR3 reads CASSRLLAGVQNEQFF. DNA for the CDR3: TGCGCCAGCAGTCGCTTACTAGCGGGAGTCCAAAATGAGCAGTTCTTC.

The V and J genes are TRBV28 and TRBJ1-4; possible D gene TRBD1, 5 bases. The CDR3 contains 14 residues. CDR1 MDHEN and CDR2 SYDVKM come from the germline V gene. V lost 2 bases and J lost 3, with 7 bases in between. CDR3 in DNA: TGTGCCAGCAGTTTAGGGGGAGCTAATGAAAAACTGTTTTTT. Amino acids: CASSLGGANEKLFF.

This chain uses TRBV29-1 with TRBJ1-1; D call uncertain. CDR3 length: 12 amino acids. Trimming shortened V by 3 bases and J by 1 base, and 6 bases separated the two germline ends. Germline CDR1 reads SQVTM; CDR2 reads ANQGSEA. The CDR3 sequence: CSVDPQNTEAFF. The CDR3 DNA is TGCAGCGTTGACCCGCAGAACACTGAAGCTTTCTTT.

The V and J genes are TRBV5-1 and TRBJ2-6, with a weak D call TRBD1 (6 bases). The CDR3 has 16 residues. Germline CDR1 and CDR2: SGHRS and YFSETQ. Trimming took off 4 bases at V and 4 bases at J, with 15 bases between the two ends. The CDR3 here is CASSVIQGTGANVLTF. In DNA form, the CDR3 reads TGCGCCAGCAGCGTGATACAGGGAACAGGGGCCAACGTCCTGACTTTC.

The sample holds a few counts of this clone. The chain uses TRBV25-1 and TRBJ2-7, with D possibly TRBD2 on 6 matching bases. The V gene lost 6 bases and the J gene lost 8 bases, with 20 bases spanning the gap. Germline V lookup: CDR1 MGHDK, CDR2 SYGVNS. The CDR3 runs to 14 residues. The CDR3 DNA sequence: TGTGCCAGCAGCGCACGGGGAGGTACGGCCCAGCAGTACTTC. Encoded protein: CASSARGGTAQQYF.

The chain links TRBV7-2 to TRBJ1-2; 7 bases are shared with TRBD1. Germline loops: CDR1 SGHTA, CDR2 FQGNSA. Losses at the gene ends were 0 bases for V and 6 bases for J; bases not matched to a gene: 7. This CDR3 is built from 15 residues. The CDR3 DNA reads TGTGCCAGCAGCTTAGCGACAGGGACCGCACATGGCTACACCTTC. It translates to CASSLATGTAHGYTF.

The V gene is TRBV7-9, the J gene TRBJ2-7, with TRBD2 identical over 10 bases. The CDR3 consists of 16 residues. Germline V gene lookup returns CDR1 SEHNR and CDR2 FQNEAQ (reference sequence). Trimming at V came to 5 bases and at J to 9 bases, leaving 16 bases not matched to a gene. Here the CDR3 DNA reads TGTGCCAGCAGCCCACGGGCTAGCGGGAGAGGCGGCGGGCAGTACTTC. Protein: CASSPRASGRGGGQYF.

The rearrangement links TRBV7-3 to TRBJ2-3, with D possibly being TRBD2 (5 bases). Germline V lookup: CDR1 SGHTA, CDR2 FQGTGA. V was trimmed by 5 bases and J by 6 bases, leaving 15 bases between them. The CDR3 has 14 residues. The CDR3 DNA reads TGTGCCAGCAGCCTTGGCGGGTATCTTGATACGCAGTATTTT. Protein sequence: CASSLGGYLDTQYF.

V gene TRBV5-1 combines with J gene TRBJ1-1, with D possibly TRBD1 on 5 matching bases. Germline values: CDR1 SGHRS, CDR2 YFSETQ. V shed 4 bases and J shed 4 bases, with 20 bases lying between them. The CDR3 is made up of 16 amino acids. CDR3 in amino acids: CASSPRGAGSFTEAFF. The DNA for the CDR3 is TGCGCCAGCAGCCCCAGAGGGGCAGGGTCGTTCACTGAAGCTTTCTTT. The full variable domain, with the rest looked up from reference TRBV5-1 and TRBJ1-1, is KAGVTQTPRYLIKTRGQQVTLSCSPISGHRSVSWYQQTPGQGLQFLFEYFSETQRNKGNFPGRFSGRQFSNSRSEMNVSTLELGDSALYLCASSPRGAGSFTEAFFGQGTRLTVV.

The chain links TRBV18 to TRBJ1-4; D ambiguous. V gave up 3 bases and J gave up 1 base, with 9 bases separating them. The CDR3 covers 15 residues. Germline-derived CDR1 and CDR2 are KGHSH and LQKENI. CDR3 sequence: CASSPGPGTNEKLFF. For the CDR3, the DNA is TGTGCCAGCTCACCGGGCCCGGGAACTAATGAAAAACTGTTTTTT.

CDR3 nucleotides: TGTGCCAGCAGCAAAGGCCGGGACAGGCTTAGCAATCAGCCCCAGCATTTT. Encoded protein: CASSKGRDRLSNQPQHF. The rearrangement joins TRBV21-1 to TRBJ1-5; TRBD1, as called in the table, went unchecked against the DNA. TRBV21-1 is a pseudogene segment. The length of the CDR3 is 17 residues.

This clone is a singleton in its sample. In nucleotides, the CDR3 is TGTGCCAGCAGTTACCGGGGCCCGAATCAGCCCCAGCATTTT. Translating gives CASSYRGPNQPQHF. This chain connects TRBV6-5 to TRBJ1-5; tentatively, D is TRBD1 (5 bases). V was clipped by 2 bases and J by 4 bases, with 9 bases between them. CDR1 is MNHEY and CDR2 is SVGAGI in the germline V gene. This CDR3 has 14 residues.

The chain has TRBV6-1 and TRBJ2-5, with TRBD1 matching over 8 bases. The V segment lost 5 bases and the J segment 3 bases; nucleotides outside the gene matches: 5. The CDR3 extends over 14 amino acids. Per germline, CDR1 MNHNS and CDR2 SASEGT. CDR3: CASSRQGFEETQYF. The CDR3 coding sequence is TGTGCCAGCAGTAGACAGGGGTTCGAAGAGACCCAGTACTTC.

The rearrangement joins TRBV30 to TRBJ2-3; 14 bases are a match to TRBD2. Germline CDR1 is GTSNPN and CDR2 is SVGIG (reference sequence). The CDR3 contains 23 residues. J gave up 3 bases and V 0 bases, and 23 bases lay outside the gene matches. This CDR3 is CAWSVGTLPGTSGSMLSTDTQYF. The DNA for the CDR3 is TGTGCCTGGAGTGTCGGAACCCTCCCCGGGACTAGCGGGAGTATGCTATCGACAGATACGCAGTATTTT.

The CDR3 DNA is TGTGCCAGCAGTTCTCCCTGGGACACTGAAGCTTTCTTT. This codes for CASSSPWDTEAFF. This chain uses TRBV6-5 with TRBJ1-1; no reliable D call. Trimming took 4 bases from V and 3 from J, leaving 9 bases between them. The CDR3 covers 13 residues. CDR1 and CDR2 (germline): MNHEY, SVGAGI.

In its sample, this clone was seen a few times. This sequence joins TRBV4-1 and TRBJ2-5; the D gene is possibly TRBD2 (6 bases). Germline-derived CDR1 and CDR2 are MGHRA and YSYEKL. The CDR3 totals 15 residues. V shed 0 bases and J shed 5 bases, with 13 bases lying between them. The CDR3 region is CASSQEAGLGETQYF. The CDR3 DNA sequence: TGCGCCAGCAGCCAAGAAGCGGGTTTAGGCGAGACCCAGTACTTC.

CDR3 sequence (DNA): TGCGCCAGCAGCTTTGGGACAGCGGGGAATGAGCAGTTCTTC. Amino acid sequence: CASSFGTAGNEQFF. The chain joins TRBV5-1 to TRBJ2-1, with D possibly being TRBD1 or TRBD2 (7 bases each). V lost 2 bases and J lost 7, with 13 bases in between. Germline CDR1 and CDR2: SGHRS and YFSETQ. The CDR3 contains 14 residues.

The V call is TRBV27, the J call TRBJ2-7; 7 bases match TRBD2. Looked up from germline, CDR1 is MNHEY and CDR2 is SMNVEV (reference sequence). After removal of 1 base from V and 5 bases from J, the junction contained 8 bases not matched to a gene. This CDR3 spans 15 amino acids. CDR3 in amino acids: CASSLFGEGEDEQYF. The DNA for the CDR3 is TGTGCCAGCAGTTTATTCGGGGAGGGAGAGGACGAGCAGTACTTC.

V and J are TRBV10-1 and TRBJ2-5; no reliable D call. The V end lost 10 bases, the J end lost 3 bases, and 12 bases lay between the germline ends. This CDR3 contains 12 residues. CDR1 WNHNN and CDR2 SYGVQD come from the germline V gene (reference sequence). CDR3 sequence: CANTGSEETQYF. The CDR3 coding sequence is TGCGCCAACACCGGGTCCGAAGAGACCCAGTACTTC.

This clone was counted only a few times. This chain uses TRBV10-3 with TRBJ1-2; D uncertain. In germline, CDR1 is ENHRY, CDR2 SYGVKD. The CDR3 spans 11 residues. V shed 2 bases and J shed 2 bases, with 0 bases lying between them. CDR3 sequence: CAISENYGYTF. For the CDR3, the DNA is TGTGCCATCAGTGAGAACTATGGCTACACCTTC.

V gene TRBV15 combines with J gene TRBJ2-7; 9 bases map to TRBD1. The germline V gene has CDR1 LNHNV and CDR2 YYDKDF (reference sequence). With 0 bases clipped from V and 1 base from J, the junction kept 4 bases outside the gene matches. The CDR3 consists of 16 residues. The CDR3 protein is CATSRDEGTGSYEQYF. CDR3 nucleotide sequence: TGTGCCACCAGCAGAGATGAAGGGACAGGGTCCTACGAGCAGTACTTC.

CDR3 sequence: CASSLAGGSQPQHF. CDR3 nucleotides: TGTGCCAGCAGCTTAGCTGGGGGCAGTCAGCCCCAGCATTTT. The chain employs TRBV5-4 and TRBJ1-5; D possibly corresponds to TRBD1 (6 bases). This CDR3 is built from 14 residues. Trimming took off 2 bases at V and 6 bases at J, with 12 bases between the two ends. Germline loops: CDR1 SGHNT, CDR2 YYREEE (reference sequence).

Here the CDR3 reads CASSLAGRGYEQYF. The CDR3 DNA reads as TGTGCCAGCAGCTTGGCAGGACGGGGCTACGAGCAGTACTTC. This chain links TRBV5-5 with TRBJ2-7, with a possible D match to TRBD2 (5 bases). There are 14 residues in the CDR3. Germline CDR1 reads SGHKS; CDR2 reads YYEKEE (reference sequence). Trimming shortened V by 0 bases and J by 3 bases, and 10 bases separated the two germline ends. Supplemented by reference TRBV5-5 and TRBJ2-7, the full variable domain reads DAGVTQSPTHLIKTRGQQVTLRCSPISGHKSVSWYQQVLGQGPQFIFQYYEKEERGRGNFPDRFSARQFPNYSSELNVNALLLGDSALYLCASSLAGRGYEQYFGPGTRLTVT.

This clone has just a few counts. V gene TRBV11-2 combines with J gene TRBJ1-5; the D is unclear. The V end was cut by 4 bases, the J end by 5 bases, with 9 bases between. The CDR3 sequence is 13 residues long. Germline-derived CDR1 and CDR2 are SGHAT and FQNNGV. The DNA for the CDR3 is TGTGCCAGCAGCTCCGAAGGAGATCAGCCCCAGCATTTT. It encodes CASSSEGDQPQHF.

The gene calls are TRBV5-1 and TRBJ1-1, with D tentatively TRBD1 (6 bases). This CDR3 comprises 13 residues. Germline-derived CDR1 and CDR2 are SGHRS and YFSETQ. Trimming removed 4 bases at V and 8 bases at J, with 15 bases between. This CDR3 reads CASSTSRGREAFF. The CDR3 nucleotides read TGCGCCAGCAGCACATCCAGGGGCCGGGAAGCTTTCTTT.

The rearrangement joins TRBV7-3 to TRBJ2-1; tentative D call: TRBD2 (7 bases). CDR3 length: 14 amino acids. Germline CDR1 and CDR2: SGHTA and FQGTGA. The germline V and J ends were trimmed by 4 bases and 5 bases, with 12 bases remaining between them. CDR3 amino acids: CASSSAGHDNEQFF. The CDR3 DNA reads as TGTGCCAGCAGCTCAGCGGGACACGACAATGAGCAGTTCTTC.

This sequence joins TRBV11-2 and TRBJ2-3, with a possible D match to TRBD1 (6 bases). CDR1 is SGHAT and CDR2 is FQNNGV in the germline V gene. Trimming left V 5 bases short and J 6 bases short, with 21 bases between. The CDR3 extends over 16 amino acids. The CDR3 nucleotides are TGTGCCAGCAGCGGCTACAGGGAAGGGTGGTCGGATACGCAGTATTTT. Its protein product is CASSGYREGWSDTQYF.

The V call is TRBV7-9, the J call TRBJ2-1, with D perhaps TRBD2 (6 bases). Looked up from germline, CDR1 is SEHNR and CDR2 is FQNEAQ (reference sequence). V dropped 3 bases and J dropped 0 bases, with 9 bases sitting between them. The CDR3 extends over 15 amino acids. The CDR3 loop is CASSFSGSSYNEQFF. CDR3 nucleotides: TGTGCCAGCAGCTTTAGCGGTAGCTCCTACAATGAGCAGTTCTTC.